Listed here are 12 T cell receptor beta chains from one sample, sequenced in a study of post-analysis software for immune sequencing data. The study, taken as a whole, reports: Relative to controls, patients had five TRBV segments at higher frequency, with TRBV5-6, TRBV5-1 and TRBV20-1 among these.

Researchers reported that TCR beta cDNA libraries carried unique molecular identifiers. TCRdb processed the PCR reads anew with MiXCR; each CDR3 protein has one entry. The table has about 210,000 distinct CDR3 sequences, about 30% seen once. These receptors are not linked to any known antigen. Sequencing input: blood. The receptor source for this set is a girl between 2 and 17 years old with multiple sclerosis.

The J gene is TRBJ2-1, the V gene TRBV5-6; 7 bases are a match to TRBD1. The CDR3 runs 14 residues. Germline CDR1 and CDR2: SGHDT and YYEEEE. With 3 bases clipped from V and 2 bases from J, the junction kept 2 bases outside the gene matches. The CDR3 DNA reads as TGTGCCAGCAGCTACAGGGGAACCTACAATGAGCAGTTCTTC. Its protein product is CASSYRGTYNEQFF.

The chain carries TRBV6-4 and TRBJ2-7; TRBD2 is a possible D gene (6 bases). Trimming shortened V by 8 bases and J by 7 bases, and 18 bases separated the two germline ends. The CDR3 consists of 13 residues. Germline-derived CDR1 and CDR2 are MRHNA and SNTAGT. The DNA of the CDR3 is TGTGCCAGCGGTGTTAAGGAGGGCGGTGAGCAGTACTTC. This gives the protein CASGVKEGGEQYF.

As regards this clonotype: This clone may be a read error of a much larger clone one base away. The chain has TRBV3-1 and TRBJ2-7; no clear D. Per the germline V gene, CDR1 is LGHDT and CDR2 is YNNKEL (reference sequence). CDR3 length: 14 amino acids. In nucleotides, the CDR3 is TGTGCCTGCAGCCAAGACCCTCACTCCTACGAGCAGTACTTC. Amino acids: CACSQDPHSYEQYF.

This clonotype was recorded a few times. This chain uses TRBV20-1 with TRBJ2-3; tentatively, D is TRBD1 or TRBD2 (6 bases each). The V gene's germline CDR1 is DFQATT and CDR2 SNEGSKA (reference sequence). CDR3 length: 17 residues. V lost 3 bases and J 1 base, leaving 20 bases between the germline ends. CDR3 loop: CSARLYGTGARTDTQYF. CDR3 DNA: TGCAGTGCTAGGTTATACGGGACGGGGGCCCGCACAGATACGCAGTATTTT.

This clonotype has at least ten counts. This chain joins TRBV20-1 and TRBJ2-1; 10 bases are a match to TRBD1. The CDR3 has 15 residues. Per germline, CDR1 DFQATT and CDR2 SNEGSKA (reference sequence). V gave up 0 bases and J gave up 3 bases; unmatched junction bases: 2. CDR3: CSARETGGIYNEQFF. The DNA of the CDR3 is TGCAGTGCTAGAGAGACAGGGGGCATCTACAATGAGCAGTTCTTC.

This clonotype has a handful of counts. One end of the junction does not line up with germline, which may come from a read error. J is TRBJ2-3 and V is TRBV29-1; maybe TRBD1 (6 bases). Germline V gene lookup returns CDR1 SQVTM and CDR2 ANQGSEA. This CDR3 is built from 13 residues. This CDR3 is CGVQDRPPDTQYF. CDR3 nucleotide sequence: TGCGGCGTCCAAGACAGGCCCCCAGATACGCAGTATTTT.

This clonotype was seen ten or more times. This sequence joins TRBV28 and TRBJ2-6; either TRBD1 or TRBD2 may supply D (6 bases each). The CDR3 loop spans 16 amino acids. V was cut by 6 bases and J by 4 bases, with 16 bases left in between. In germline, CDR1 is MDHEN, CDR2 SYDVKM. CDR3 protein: CASSRPQGRGANVLTF. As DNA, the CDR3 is TGTGCCAGCAGCCGACCCCAGGGGAGGGGGGCCAACGTCCTGACTTTC.

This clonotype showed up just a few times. The chain's CDR3 is CASSLVVSNEQYF. As DNA, the CDR3 is TGTGCCAGCAGCTTAGTTGTTTCCAATGAGCAGTACTTC. The V gene is TRBV13, the J gene TRBJ2-7; D gene ambiguous. Germline V gene lookup returns CDR1 PRHDT and CDR2 FYEKMQ (reference sequence). Trimming took off 1 base at V and 7 bases at J, with 11 bases between the two ends. This CDR3 spans 13 amino acids.

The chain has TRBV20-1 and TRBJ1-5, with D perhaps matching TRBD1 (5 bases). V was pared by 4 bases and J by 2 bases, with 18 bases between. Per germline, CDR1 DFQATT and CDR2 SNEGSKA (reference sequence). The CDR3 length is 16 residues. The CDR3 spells CSATRRGGYGNQPQHF. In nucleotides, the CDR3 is TGCAGTGCTACACGACGGGGGGGTTATGGCAATCAGCCCCAGCATTTT.

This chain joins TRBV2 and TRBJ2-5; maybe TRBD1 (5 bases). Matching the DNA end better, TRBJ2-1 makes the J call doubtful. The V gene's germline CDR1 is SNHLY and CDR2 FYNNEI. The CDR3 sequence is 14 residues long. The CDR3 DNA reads TGTGCCAGCGCCCGAGACAGTTTTCAAGAGACCCAGTTCTTC. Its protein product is CASARDSFQETQFF.

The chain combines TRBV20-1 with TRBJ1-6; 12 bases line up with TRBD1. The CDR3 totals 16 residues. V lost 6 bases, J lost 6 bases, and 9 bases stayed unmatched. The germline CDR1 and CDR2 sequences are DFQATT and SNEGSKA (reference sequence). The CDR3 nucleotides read TGCAGTGCGGTCCGGGACAGGGGGCGAATTAATTCACCCCTCCACTTT. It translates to CSAVRDRGRINSPLHF.

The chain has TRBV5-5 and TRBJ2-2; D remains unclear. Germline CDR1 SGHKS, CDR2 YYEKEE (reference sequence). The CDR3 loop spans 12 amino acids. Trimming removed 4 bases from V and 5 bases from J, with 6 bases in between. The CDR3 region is CASSRQTGELFF. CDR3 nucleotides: TGTGCCAGCAGCCGGCAAACCGGGGAGCTGTTTTTT.